This T cell receptor beta chain was obtained from a study of blood T cell repertoires in COVID-19. Repertoires were generated with immunoSEQ multiplex PCR, while TCRdb's copy carries only in-frame clones and drops some. The sample has about 73,000 clones, under 90% seen once. The CDR3 runs 13 residues. The V and J ends lost 3 bases and 0 bases respectively, with 5 bases between them. Germline V gene lookup returns CDR1 SGHTA and CDR2 FQGNSA. What was sequenced was peripheral blood. The TCR comes from an older woman with acute or convalescent COVID-19. This chain joins TRBV7-2 and TRBJ1-1; possible D gene TRBD1, 5 bases. CDR3 coding DNA: TGTGCCAGCAGCTTGGACATGAACACTGAAGCTTTCTTT. This encodes CASSLDMNTEAFF.